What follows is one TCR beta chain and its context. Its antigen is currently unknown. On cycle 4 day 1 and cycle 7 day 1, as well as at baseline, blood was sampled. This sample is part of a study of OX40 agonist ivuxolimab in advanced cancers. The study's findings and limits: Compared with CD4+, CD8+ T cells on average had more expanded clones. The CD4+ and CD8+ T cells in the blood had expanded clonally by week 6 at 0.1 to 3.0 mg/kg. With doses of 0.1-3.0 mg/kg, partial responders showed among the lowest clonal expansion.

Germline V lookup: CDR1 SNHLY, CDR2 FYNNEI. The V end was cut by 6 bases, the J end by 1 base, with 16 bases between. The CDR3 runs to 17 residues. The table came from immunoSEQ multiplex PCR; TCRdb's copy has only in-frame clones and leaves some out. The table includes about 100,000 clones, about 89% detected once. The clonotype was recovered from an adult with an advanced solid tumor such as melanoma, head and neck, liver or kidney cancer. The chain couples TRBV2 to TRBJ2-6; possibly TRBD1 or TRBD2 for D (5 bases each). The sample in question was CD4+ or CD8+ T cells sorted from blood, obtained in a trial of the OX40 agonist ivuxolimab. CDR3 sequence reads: CASRAGTAVSGANVLTF. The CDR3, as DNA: TGTGCCAGCAGGGCTGGGACGGCTGTTTCTGGGGCCAACGTCCTGACTTTC.